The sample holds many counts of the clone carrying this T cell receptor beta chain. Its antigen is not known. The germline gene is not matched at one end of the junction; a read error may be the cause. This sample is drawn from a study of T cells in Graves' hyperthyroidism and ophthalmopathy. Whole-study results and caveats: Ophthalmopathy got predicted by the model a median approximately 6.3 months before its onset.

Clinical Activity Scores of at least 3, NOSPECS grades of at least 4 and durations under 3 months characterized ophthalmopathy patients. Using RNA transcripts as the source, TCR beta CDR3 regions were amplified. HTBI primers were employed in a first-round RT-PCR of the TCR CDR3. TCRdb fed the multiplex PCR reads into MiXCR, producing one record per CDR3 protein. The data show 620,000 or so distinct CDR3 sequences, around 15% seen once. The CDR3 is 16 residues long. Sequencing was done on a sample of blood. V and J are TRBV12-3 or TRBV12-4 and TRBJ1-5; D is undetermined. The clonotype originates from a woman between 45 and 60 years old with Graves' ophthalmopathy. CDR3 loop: CASSLASGYSNQPQHF. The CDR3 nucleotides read TGTGCCAGCAGTCTAGCCTCGGGTTATAGCAATCAGCCCCAGCATTTT.